The present entry profiles one T cell receptor (beta chain) with its context. Its antigen remains unidentified. Other DNA sequences in this specimen translate into the identical CDR3. Terminally differentiated effector memory CD45RA+ cells were excluded from the naive CD8 cells, which were CD45RO-negative and positively selected for CCR7. This sample stems from a study of shared clonotypes between healthy human individuals. Regarding the study as a whole: Generation probabilities were higher for clonotypes shared across all four sorted-subset donors than for unshared ones. Inspection by rarefaction showed sorted-subset sequencing to be incomplete despite large depth.

Germline V gene sequence: CDR1 MNHEY, CDR2 SMNVEV (reference sequence). Trimming removed 5 bases from V and 6 bases from J; junction bases left unmatched: 4. This CDR3 has 15 residues. Only in-frame clones appear in the TCRdb table, and some are missing; sequencing was by immunoSEQ multiplex PCR. The top ten hold less than 2% of the sample, which has about 1.9 million clones, roughly 93% seen once. The sequence was collected from a young man in good health. Some clones in this sample may be carry-over from other donors' samples. Sequencing input: naive CD8+ T cells from PBMCs. The rearrangement joins TRBV27 to TRBJ2-1, with TRBD2 matching over 13 bases. The CDR3 here is CASSLGLAGVNEQFF. The CDR3 nucleotides are TGTGCCAGCAGTCTTGGACTAGCGGGAGTCAATGAGCAGTTCTTC.